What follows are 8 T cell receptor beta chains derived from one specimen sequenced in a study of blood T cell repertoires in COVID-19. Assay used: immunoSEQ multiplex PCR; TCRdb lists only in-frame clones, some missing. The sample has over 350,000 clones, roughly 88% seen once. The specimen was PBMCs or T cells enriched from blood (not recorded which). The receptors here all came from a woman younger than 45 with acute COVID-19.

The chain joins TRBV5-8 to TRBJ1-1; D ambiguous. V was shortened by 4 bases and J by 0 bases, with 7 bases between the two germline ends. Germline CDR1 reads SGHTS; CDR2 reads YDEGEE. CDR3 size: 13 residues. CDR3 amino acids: CASSRLMNTEAFF. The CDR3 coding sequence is TGTGCCAGCAGCCGGTTGATGAACACTGAAGCTTTCTTT.

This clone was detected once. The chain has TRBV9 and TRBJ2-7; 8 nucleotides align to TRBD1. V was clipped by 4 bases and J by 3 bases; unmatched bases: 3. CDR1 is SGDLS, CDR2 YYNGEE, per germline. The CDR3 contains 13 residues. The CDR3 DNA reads TGTGCCAGCAGCCCGGACAGGGACTACGAGCAGTACTTC. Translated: CASSPDRDYEQYF.

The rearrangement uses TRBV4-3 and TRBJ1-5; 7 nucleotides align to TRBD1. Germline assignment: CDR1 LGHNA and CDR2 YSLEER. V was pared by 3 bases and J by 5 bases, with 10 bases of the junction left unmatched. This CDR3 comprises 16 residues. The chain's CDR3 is CASSQGTGALDQPQHF. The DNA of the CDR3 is TGCGCCAGCAGCCAGGGTACAGGGGCGCTCGATCAGCCCCAGCATTTT.

CDR3 in DNA: TGTGCCAGCAGTGACGGCCTCACAGGAAATTCACCCCTCCACTTT. Its protein is CASSDGLTGNSPLHF. This chain links TRBV6-4 with TRBJ1-6; perhaps TRBD1 as D (5 bases). Germline V gene data show CDR1 as MRHNA and CDR2 as SNTAGT. V was trimmed by 2 bases and J by 7 bases, leaving 12 bases between them. This CDR3 contains 15 residues.

The CDR3 sequence is CASSPGQSAPQHF. CDR3 DNA sequence: TGTGCCAGCAGCCCGGGACAATCAGCTCCCCAGCATTTT. The rearrangement joins TRBV7-6 to TRBJ1-5; possibly TRBD1 for D (6 bases). The germline V gene encodes CDR1 SGHVS and CDR2 FNYEAQ. This CDR3 is 13 amino acids long. Trimming shortened V by 5 bases and J by 10 bases, and 15 bases separated the two germline ends.

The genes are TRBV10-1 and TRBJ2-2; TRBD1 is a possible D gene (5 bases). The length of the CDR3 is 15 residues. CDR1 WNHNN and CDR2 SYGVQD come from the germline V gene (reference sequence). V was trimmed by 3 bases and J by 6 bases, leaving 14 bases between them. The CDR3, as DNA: TGCGCCAGCAGTGAAGAGCAGGGTAGGGCCGGGGAGCTGTTTTTT. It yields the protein CASSEEQGRAGELFF.

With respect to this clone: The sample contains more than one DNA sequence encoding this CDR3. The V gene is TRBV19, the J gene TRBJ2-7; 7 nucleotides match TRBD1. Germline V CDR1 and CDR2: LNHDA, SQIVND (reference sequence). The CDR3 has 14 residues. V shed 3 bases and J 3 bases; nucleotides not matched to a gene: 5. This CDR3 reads CASSILAGGYEQYF. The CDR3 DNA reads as TGTGCCAGTAGTATCTTGGCAGGGGGCTACGAGCAGTACTTC.

CDR3 DNA sequence: TGTGCCAGCAGTTTAAACAGGGCCGTGAACACTGAAGCTTTCTTT. As protein: CASSLNRAVNTEAFF. This rearrangement joins TRBV6-5 to TRBJ1-1, with a tentative D call TRBD1 (6 bases). The CDR3 is 15 residues long. Germline V gene lookup returns CDR1 MNHEY and CDR2 SVGAGI. The V end lost 4 bases, the J end lost 0 bases, and 12 bases lay between the germline ends.